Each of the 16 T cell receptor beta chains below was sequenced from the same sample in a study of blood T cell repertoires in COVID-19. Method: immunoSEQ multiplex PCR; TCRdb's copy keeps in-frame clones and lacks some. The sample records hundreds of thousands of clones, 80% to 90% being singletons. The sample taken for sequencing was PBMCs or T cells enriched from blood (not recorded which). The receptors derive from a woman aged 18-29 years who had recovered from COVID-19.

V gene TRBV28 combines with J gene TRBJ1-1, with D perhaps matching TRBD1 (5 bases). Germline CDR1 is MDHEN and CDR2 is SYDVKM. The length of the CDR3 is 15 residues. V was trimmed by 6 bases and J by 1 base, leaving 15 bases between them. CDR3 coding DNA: TGTGCCAGCAGCACCATTATTGACAGGAACACTGAAGCTTTCTTT. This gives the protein CASSTIIDRNTEAFF.

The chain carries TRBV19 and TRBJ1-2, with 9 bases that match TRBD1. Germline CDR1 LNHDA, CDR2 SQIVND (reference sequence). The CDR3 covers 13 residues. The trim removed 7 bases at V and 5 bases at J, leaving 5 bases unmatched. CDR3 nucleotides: TGTGCCAGTACTCAGGGGACAGGGTATGGCTACACCTTC. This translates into CASTQGTGYGYTF.

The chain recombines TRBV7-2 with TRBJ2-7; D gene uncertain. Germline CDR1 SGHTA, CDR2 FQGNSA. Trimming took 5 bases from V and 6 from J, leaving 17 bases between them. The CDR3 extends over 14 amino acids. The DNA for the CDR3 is TGTGCCAGCAGCCTCACGGCAGTAAGGAGCGAGCAGTACTTC. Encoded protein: CASSLTAVRSEQYF.

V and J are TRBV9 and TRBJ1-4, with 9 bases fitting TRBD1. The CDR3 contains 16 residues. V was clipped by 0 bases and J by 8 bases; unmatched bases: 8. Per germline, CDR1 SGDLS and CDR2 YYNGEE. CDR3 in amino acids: CASSVGDRASSEKLFF. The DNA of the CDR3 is TGTGCCAGCAGCGTAGGGGACAGGGCTTCCTCAGAAAAACTGTTTTTT. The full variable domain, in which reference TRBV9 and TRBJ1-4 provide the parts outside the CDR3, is DSGVTQTPKHLITATGQRVTLRCSPRSGDLSVYWYQQSLDQGLQFLIQYYNGEERAKGNILERFSAQQFPDLHSELNLSSLELGDSALYFCASSVGDRASSEKLFFGSGTQLSVL.

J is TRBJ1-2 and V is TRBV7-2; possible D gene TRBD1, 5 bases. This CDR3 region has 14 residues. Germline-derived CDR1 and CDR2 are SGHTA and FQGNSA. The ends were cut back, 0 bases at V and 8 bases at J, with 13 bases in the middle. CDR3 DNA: TGTGCCAGCAGCTTAGCGGGGCAGGGCCCCGGCTACACCTTC. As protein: CASSLAGQGPGYTF.

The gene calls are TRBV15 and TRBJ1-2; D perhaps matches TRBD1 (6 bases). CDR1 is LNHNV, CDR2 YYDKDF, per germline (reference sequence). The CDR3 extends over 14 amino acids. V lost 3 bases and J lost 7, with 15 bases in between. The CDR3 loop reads CATSREQGLGGYTF. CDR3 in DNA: TGTGCCACCAGCAGGGAACAGGGTCTGGGTGGCTACACCTTC.

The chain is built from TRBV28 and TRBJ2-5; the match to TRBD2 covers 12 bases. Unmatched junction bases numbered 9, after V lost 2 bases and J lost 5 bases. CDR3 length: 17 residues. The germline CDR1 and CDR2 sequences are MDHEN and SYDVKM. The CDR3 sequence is CASSLVRLAGVGETQYF. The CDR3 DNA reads TGTGCCAGCAGTTTAGTTCGACTAGCGGGAGTGGGGGAGACCCAGTACTTC.

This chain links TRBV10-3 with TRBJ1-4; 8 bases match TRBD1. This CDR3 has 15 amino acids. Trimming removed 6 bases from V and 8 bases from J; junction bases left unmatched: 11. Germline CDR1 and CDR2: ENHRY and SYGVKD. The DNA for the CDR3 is TGTGCCATCAGCCCAACAGGGGGAGGAGAGGAAAAACTGTTTTTT. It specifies CAISPTGGGEEKLFF.

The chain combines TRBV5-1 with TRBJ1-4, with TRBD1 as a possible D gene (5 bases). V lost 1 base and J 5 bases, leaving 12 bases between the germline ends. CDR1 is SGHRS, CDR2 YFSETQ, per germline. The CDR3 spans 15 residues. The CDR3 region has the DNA TGCGCCAGCAGCTTGACAGGCCGTGGGAATGAAAAACTGTTTTTT. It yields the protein CASSLTGRGNEKLFF.

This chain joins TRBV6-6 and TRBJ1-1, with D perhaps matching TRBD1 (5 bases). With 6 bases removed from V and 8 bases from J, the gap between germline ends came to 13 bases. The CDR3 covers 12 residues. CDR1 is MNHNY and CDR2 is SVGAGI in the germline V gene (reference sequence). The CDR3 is CASSRRWTEAFF. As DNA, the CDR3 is TGTGCCAGCAGCCGTCGTTGGACAGAAGCTTTCTTT.

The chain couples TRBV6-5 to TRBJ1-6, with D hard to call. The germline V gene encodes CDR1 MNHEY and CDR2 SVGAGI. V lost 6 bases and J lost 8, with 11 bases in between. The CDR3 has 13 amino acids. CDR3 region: CASSLSDHSPLHF. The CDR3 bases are TGTGCCAGCAGCCTCTCAGATCATTCACCCCTCCACTTT.

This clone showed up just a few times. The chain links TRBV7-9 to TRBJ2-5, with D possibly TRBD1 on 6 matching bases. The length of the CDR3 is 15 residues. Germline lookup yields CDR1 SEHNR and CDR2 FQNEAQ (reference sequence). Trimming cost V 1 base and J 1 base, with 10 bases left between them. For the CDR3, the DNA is TGTGCCAGCAGCTTAGGACAGGCTATCCAAGAGACCCAGTACTTC. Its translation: CASSLGQAIQETQYF.

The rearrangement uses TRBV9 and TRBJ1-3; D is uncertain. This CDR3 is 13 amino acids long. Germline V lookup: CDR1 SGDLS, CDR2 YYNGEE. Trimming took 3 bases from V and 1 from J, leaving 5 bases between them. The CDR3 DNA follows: TGTGCCAGCAGCGGTCTTTCTGGAAACACCATATATTTT. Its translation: CASSGLSGNTIYF. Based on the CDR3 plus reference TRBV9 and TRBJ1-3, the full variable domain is DSGVTQTPKHLITATGQRVTLRCSPRSGDLSVYWYQQSLDQGLQFLIQYYNGEERAKGNILERFSAQQFPDLHSELNLSSLELGDSALYFCASSGLSGNTIYFGEGSWLTVV.

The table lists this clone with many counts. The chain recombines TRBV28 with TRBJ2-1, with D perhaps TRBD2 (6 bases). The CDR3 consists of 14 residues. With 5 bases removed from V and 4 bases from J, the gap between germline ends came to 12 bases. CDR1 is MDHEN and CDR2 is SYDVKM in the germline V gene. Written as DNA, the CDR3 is TGTGCCAGCAGTACGTCACGGGAGTACAATGAGCAGTTCTTC. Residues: CASSTSREYNEQFF. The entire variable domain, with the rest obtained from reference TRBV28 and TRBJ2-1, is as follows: DVKVTQSSRYLVKRTGEKVFLECVQDMDHENMFWYRQDPGLGLRLIYFSYDVKMKEKGDIPEGYSVSREKKERFSLILESASTNQTSMYLCASSTSREYNEQFFGPGTRLTVL.

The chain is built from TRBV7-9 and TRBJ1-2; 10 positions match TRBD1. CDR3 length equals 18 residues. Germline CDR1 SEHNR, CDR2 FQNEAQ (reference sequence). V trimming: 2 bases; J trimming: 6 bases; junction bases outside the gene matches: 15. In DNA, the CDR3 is TGTGCCAGCAGCTTAATGGGGCGCCGGGACAGGGGTGGCGATGGCTACACCTTC. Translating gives CASSLMGRRDRGGDGYTF. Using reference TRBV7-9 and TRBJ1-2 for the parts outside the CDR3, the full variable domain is DTGVSQNPRHKITKRGQNVTFRCDPISEHNRLYWYRQTLGQGPEFLTYFQNEAQLEKSRLLSDRFSAERPKGSFSTLEIQRTEQGDSAMYLCASSLMGRRDRGGDGYTFGSGTRLTVV.

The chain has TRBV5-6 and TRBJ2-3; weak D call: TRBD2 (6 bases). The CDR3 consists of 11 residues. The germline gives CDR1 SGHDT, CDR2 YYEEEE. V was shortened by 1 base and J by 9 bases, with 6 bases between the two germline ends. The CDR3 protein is CASSLLATQYF. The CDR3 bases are TGTGCCAGCAGCTTGCTAGCGACGCAGTATTTT.